A selection of T cell receptor beta chains follows, all from one sample in a study of shared T cell receptors in the human thymus. Repertoires were generated with immunoSEQ multiplex PCR, while TCRdb's copy carries only in-frame clones and drops some. The repertoire holds some 760,000 clones, with over 75% as singletons. This sample was shared with a second study, whose subject was human thymus T cells.

The source material was thymocytes. Receptors originate from a girl under three years old with a congenital heart defect. Each CDR3 is given with its conserved first and last residue. The order of the fields is CDR3 protein, CDR3 DNA, clone size, CDR3 length, D gene, J gene, V gene. D genes are given only for firm matches. Not every row has a clone size; where given, it reads once, few, many or a size class.

CDR3 protein: CASSYSRADTQYF
CDR3 DNA: TGTGCCAGCAGTTACTCTCGTGCAGATACGCAGTATTTT
clone size: NA
CDR3 length: 13
D gene: NA
J gene: TRBJ2-3
V gene: TRBV6-5

CDR3 protein: CASSTGGEKLFF
CDR3 DNA: TGTGCCAGCTCGACAGGGGGTGAAAAACTGTTTTTT
clone size: once
CDR3 length: 12
D gene: TRBD1
J gene: TRBJ1-4
V gene: TRBV27

CDR3 protein: CASSYFGQKENSPLHF
CDR3 DNA: TGTGCCAGCAGTTACTTCGGACAGAAAGAGAATTCACCCCTCCACTTT
clone size: NA
CDR3 length: 16
D gene: NA
J gene: TRBJ1-6
V gene: TRBV6-6

CDR3 protein: CASSLDRSNYGYTF
CDR3 DNA: TGTGCCAGCAGCTTGGACAGATCTAACTATGGCTACACCTTC
clone size: NA
CDR3 length: 14
D gene: NA
J gene: TRBJ1-2
V gene: TRBV11-2

CDR3 protein: CASSTPERGSYGYTF
CDR3 DNA: TGTGCCAGCAGTACGCCCGAAAGGGGCAGCTATGGCTACACCTTC
clone size: once
CDR3 length: 15
D gene: NA
J gene: TRBJ1-2
V gene: TRBV6-5

CDR3 protein: CSAPTGAATYGYTF
CDR3 DNA: TGCAGCGCCCCTACAGGGGCCGCTACCTATGGCTACACCTTC
clone size: NA
CDR3 length: 14
D gene: TRBD1
J gene: TRBJ1-2
V gene: TRBV29-1

CDR3 protein: CASSLNRGRDEKLFF
CDR3 DNA: TGTGCCAGCAGTTTAAACAGGGGGCGGGATGAAAAACTGTTTTTT
clone size: NA
CDR3 length: 15
D gene: TRBD1
J gene: TRBJ1-4
V gene: TRBV6-5

CDR3 protein: CASSLTGTGIYGYTF
CDR3 DNA: TGTGCCAGCAGTCTAACCGGGACAGGGATCTATGGCTACACCTTC
clone size: NA
CDR3 length: 15
D gene: TRBD1
J gene: TRBJ1-2
V gene: TRBV7-9

CDR3 protein: CASPGKGYTF
CDR3 DNA: TGTGCCAGCCCGGGAAAAGGCTACACCTTC
clone size: NA
CDR3 length: 10
D gene: NA
J gene: TRBJ1-2
V gene: TRBV6-9

CDR3 protein: CASSPTGGRTSYEQYF
CDR3 DNA: TGCGCCAGCAGCCCGACGGGGGGTAGGACCTCCTACGAGCAGTACTTC
clone size: NA
CDR3 length: 16
D gene: TRBD2
J gene: TRBJ2-7
V gene: TRBV5-1

CDR3 protein: CAIRALQGSISNYGYTF
CDR3 DNA: TGTGCCATCAGGGCGTTACAGGGGTCCATATCTAACTATGGCTACACCTTC
clone size: NA
CDR3 length: 17
D gene: TRBD1
J gene: TRBJ1-2
V gene: TRBV10-3

CDR3 protein: CASSQSGPELRDRLGYYEQYF
CDR3 DNA: TGCGCCAGCAGTCAATCGGGGCCAGAATTGAGGGACAGATTGGGTTACTACGAGCAGTACTTC
clone size: NA
CDR3 length: 21
D gene: TRBD1
J gene: TRBJ2-7
V gene: TRBV23-1

CDR3 protein: CASTFESDEKLFF
CDR3 DNA: TGTGCCAGCACCTTCGAATCGGATGAAAAACTGTTTTTT
clone size: NA
CDR3 length: 13
D gene: NA
J gene: TRBJ1-4
V gene: TRBV7-9

CDR3 protein: CASTSTRREPGQGAMSTEAFF
CDR3 DNA: TGTGCCAGCACCTCAACCCGGAGGGAACCGGGACAGGGGGCAATGAGCACTGAAGCTTTCTTT
clone size: NA
CDR3 length: 21
D gene: TRBD1
J gene: TRBJ1-1
V gene: TRBV28

CDR3 protein: CASSQLLYGYTF
CDR3 DNA: TGTGCCAGCTCACAACTTCTATACGGCTACACCTTC
clone size: NA
CDR3 length: 12
D gene: NA
J gene: TRBJ1-2
V gene: TRBV18

CDR3 protein: CASSSRTEGHQPQHF
CDR3 DNA: TGTGCCAGCAGCTCCCGGACAGAAGGACATCAGCCCCAGCATTTT
clone size: NA
CDR3 length: 15
D gene: NA
J gene: TRBJ1-5
V gene: TRBV7-2

CDR3 protein: CASSDLETGNINIQYF
CDR3 DNA: TGTGCCAGCAGTGATCTAGAGACAGGAAATATAAACATTCAGTACTTC
clone size: NA
CDR3 length: 16
D gene: NA
J gene: TRBJ2-4
V gene: TRBV25-1

CDR3 protein: CASSEGGTVGYGYTF
CDR3 DNA: TGTGCCAGCAGTGAGGGGGGTACAGTCGGCTATGGCTACACCTTC
clone size: NA
CDR3 length: 15
D gene: NA
J gene: TRBJ1-2
V gene: TRBV6-1

CDR3 protein: CASSHEDSPYGYTF
CDR3 DNA: TGCGCCAGCAGCCACGAGGACAGTCCTTATGGCTACACCTTC
clone size: NA
CDR3 length: 14
D gene: NA
J gene: TRBJ1-2
V gene: TRBV4-1

CDR3 protein: CASSLSSAGSSRSMNTEAFF
CDR3 DNA: TGTGCCAGCAGCTTATCCTCGGCGGGCAGTTCCCGGTCCATGAACACTGAAGCTTTCTTT
clone size: few
CDR3 length: 20
D gene: NA
J gene: TRBJ1-1
V gene: TRBV7-6

CDR3 protein: CASIWGQGSPEAFF
CDR3 DNA: TGTGCCAGCATCTGGGGACAGGGAAGTCCTGAAGCTTTCTTT
clone size: NA
CDR3 length: 14
D gene: TRBD1
J gene: TRBJ1-1
V gene: TRBV6-6

CDR3 protein: CASSSSDTQYF
CDR3 DNA: TGTGCCAGCAGCTCATCAGATACGCAGTATTTT
clone size: once
CDR3 length: 11
D gene: NA
J gene: TRBJ2-3
V gene: TRBV9

CDR3 protein: CASSQDWKMRGRGLSPGYGYTF
CDR3 DNA: TGCGCCAGCAGCCAAGATTGGAAGATGCGGGGCCGAGGGCTATCTCCCGGCTATGGCTACACCTTC
clone size: NA
CDR3 length: 22
D gene: NA
J gene: TRBJ1-2
V gene: TRBV4-1

CDR3 protein: CASGLVVWQGKNEQFF
CDR3 DNA: TGTGCTAGTGGTTTGGTAGTCTGGCAGGGCAAGAATGAGCAGTTCTTC
clone size: NA
CDR3 length: 16
D gene: NA
J gene: TRBJ2-1
V gene: TRBV12-5

CDR3 protein: CASSITGTGQNQPQHF
CDR3 DNA: TGTGCCAGTAGTATTACCGGGACAGGTCAAAATCAGCCCCAGCATTTT
clone size: NA
CDR3 length: 16
D gene: TRBD1
J gene: TRBJ1-5
V gene: TRBV19

CDR3 protein: CASSQDYRGSYGYTF
CDR3 DNA: TGCGCCAGCAGCCAAGATTACAGGGGGTCCTATGGCTACACCTTC
clone size: NA
CDR3 length: 15
D gene: TRBD1
J gene: TRBJ1-2
V gene: TRBV4-3